These T cell receptor beta chains were read from a single sample in a study of CD8 T cells in Susac syndrome. In TCRdb, the immunoSEQ multiplex PCR reads were re-called with MiXCR into one record per CDR3 protein. The repertoire holds about 180,000 distinct CDR3 sequences, with about 96% as singletons. Material for sequencing was CD4+ T cells from PBMCs. Receptors originate from a human donor with Susac syndrome. Each CDR3 is given with its conserved first and last residue. The D gene is left open where the match is weak. Rows may omit the clone size; those that give it use once, few, many or a size class.

CATSDSRDRRGYTF	TGTGCCACCAGTGATTCTCGGGACAGGAGGGGCTACACCTTC	TRBD1	TRBV24-1	TRBJ1-2	.
CASSPSSGKDTQYF	TGTGCCAGCAGCCCATCTAGCGGAAAAGATACGCAGTATTTT	TRBD2	TRBV4-2	TRBJ2-3	.
CASSQDIAAYEQYF	TGCGCCAGCAGCCAAGATATAGCAGCCTACGAGCAGTACTTC	.	TRBV4-3	TRBJ2-7	.
CSARVGTVADTQYF	TGCAGTGCTAGGGTTGGGACGGTCGCTGATACGCAGTATTTT	.	TRBV20-1	TRBJ2-3	once
CSATRVGGQGSSYEQYF	TGCAGTGCGACGAGGGTGGGGGGACAGGGAAGCTCCTACGAGCAGTACTTC	TRBD1	TRBV20-1	TRBJ2-7	.
CASSPGTPTEVAKNIQYF	TGTGCCAGCAGCCCCGGGACACCTACAGAAGTAGCCAAAAACATTCAGTACTTC	.	TRBV7-9	TRBJ2-4	once
CASSLSGTEKNIQYF	TGCGCCAGCAGCTTGAGCGGGACAGAAAAAAACATTCAGTACTTC	.	TRBV5-1	TRBJ2-4	.
CAWSPQGGYGYTF	TGTGCCTGGAGCCCCCAGGGGGGATATGGCTACACCTTC	TRBD1	TRBV30	TRBJ1-2	.
CASGRADARVEQFF	TGTGCCAGCGGGAGGGCCGATGCTCGGGTTGAGCAGTTCTTC	TRBD2	TRBV27	TRBJ2-1	.
CSARDPREAGDTQYF	TGCAGTGCTAGAGATCCCAGGGAGGCGGGGGATACGCAGTATTTT	.	TRBV20-1	TRBJ2-3	.
CSVSGQGISEAFF	TGCAGCGTTTCGGGACAGGGGATATCTGAAGCTTTCTTT	TRBD1	TRBV29-1	TRBJ1-1	.
CASSQGALAGLEEQYF	TGCGCCAGCAGCCAAGGAGCGCTAGCGGGTCTAGAGGAGCAGTACTTC	TRBD2	TRBV4-3	TRBJ2-7	.
CASSDQGGTGELFF	TGTGCCAGCAGTGACCAGGGGGGCACCGGGGAGCTGTTTTTT	.	TRBV12-3/TRBV12-4	TRBJ2-2	.
CASSHLRHTDTQYF	TGCGCCAGCAGCCATCTCAGGCACACAGATACGCAGTATTTT	.	TRBV4-1	TRBJ2-3	.
CAWSRDPRNLGANVLTF	TGTGCCTGGAGCCGGGACCCTAGGAATCTCGGGGCCAACGTCCTGACTTTC	.	TRBV30	TRBJ2-6	.
CASSDRKNQPQHF	TGTGCCAGCAGCGACCGTAAAAATCAGCCCCAGCATTTT	.	TRBV6-2/TRBV6-3	TRBJ1-5	once
CATSDRSGRVNEQFF	TGTGCCACCAGTGACCGTAGCGGGAGGGTCAATGAGCAGTTCTTC	TRBD2	TRBV24-1	TRBJ2-1	.
CASNNGGELFF	TGTGCCAGCAATAACGGCGGGGAGCTGTTTTTT	.	TRBV7-3	TRBJ2-2	.
CASSEERRGNIQYF	TGTGCCAGCAGTGAAGAGCGGCGGGGGAACATTCAGTACTTC	TRBD2	TRBV25-1	TRBJ2-4	.
CASSLRSGGLETQYF	TGCGCCAGCAGCTTGAGGAGCGGGGGGTTGGAGACCCAGTACTTC	TRBD2	TRBV5-1	TRBJ2-5	.
CAWSKRGNTEAFF	TGTGCCTGGAGTAAAAGGGGGAACACTGAAGCTTTCTTT	.	TRBV30	TRBJ1-1	.
CASSQGHDSGNTIYF	TGTGCCAGCAGCCAGGGACACGACTCTGGAAACACCATATATTTT	.	TRBV3-1	TRBJ1-3	.
CASSQEPGNEQYF	TGCGCCAGCAGCCAAGAACCTGGAAACGAGCAGTACTTC	.	TRBV4-3	TRBJ2-7	.
CASSQDGTATYEQYF	TGCGCCAGCAGCCAAGACGGGACAGCAACCTACGAGCAGTACTTC	TRBD1	TRBV4-3	TRBJ2-7	few
CASSFRNYGYTF	TGTGCCAGCAGTTTCCGGAACTATGGCTACACCTTC	.	TRBV12-3/TRBV12-4	TRBJ1-2	.
CASGSSGRGYEQYF	TGTGCCAGCGGATCTAGCGGGAGGGGCTACGAGCAGTACTTC	TRBD2	TRBV19	TRBJ2-7	.